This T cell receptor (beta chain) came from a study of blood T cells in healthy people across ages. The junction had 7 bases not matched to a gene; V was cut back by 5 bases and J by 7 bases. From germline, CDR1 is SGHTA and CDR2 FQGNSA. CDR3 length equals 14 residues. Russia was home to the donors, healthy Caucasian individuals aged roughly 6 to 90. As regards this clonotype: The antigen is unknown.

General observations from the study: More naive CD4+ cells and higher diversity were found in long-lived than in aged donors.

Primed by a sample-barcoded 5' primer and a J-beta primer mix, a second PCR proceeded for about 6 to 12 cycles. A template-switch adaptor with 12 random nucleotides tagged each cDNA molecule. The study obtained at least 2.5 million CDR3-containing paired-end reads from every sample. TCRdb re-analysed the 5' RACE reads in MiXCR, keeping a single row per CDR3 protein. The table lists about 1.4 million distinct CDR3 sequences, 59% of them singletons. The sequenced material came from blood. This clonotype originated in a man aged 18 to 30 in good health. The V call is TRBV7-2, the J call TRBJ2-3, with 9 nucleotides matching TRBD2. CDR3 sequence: CASSPKAGGNTQYF. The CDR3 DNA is TGTGCCAGCAGCCCAAAGGCGGGAGGGAATACGCAGTATTTT.